The clone carrying this T cell receptor (beta chain) was seen ten or more times. Quantitative 5'-RACE with molecular barcodes generated TCR beta libraries. TCRdb re-called the 5' RACE reads through MiXCR, storing one row per CDR3 protein. The sample consists of some 250,000 distinct CDR3 sequences, 9.5% to 12% of them appearing once. The data originate from a study of CD8 T cells in ankylosing spondylitis. The sequenced sample was blood, either unsorted or a sorted T cell fraction (not recorded which). The receptor was derived from a male donor with ankylosing spondylitis or in good health (not recorded which).

CDR3 sequence reads: CSARSETRTDTQYF. DNA for the CDR3: TGCAGTGCTAGAAGCGAGACGCGCACAGATACGCAGTATTTT. V is TRBV20-1 and J is TRBJ2-3, with D uncertain. Germline loops: CDR1 DFQATT, CDR2 SNEGSKA (reference sequence). V was trimmed by 2 bases and J by 1 base, leaving 10 bases between them. This CDR3 is built from 14 residues.